A single sample is the source of the 7 T cell receptor beta chains below, sequenced in a study of T cell responses to AZD1222 COVID-19 vaccine. Clones were sequenced by immunoSEQ multiplex PCR, and TCRdb holds only the in-frame ones, with some missing. This table has roughly 120,000 clones, around nine tenths appearing once. Sample: peripheral blood, taken 28 days after the second dose of the MenACWY control vaccine. The origin of the receptors is an adult who received the MenACWY meningococcal vaccine as a control.

The chain combines TRBV2 with TRBJ1-5; unclear D gene. The V and J ends lost 4 bases and 7 bases respectively, with 11 bases between them. This CDR3 is built from 13 residues. Germline-derived CDR1 and CDR2 are SNHLY and FYNNEI. CDR3 nucleotide sequence: TGTGCCAGCAGTGGCCAGGTTCACCAGCCCCAGCATTTT. This gives the protein CASSGQVHQPQHF.

V and J are TRBV28 and TRBJ2-7; TRBD1 aligns across 7 bases. CDR3 length: 12 amino acids. V shed 10 bases, J shed 7 bases, and the junction held 10 bases outside the gene matches. CDR1 and CDR2 (germline): MDHEN, SYDVKM. The CDR3 coding sequence is TGTGCCACCAGGGGGAGTTTACGAGAGCAGTACGTC. Amino acids: CATRGSLREQYV.

Here the CDR3 reads CASSSSGGARETQYF. CDR3 nucleotide sequence: TGTGCCAGCAGTTCTAGCGGGGGGGCCCGGGAGACCCAGTACTTC. The V call is TRBV7-9, the J call TRBJ2-5, with 12 bases aligning to TRBD2. The ends lost 6 bases at V and 5 bases at J; junction bases unmatched: 7. Germline CDR1 and CDR2: SEHNR and FQNEAQ (reference sequence). CDR3 size: 15 residues.

V and J are TRBV21-1 and TRBJ1-1. TRBV21-1 is termed a pseudogene. CDR3 length: 15 residues. In DNA, the CDR3 is TGTGCCAGCAGCAAAGTCGGTGGCAGATACACTGAAGCTTTCTTT. It encodes CASSKVGGRYTEAFF.

The chain joins TRBV3-1 (or the pseudogene TRBV3-2) to TRBJ2-3; perhaps TRBD2 as D (5 bases). Trimming removed 0 bases at V and 1 base at J, with 11 bases between. In germline, CDR1 is LGHDT, CDR2 YNNKEL (reference sequence). CDR3 length equals 16 residues. CDR3 in DNA: TGTGCCAGCAGCCAAGATCGGGGTGCAGGCACAGATACGCAGTATTTT. It is translated as CASSQDRGAGTDTQYF.

The table lists this clone with a count of one. CDR3 loop: CASSRGGRQYV. As DNA, the CDR3 is TGCGCCAGCAGTCGTGGTGGTCGGCAGTACGTC. The chain carries TRBV23-1 and TRBJ2-7; D is undetermined. TRBV23-1 is filed as an ORF, its function uncertain. The CDR3 contains 11 residues. V lost 4 bases and J lost 9, with 10 bases in between.

V gene TRBV10-3 combines with J gene TRBJ2-3; 10 nucleotides line up with TRBD2. V shed 6 bases, J shed 2 bases, and the junction held 5 bases outside the gene matches. The CDR3 is 15 amino acids. The germline gives CDR1 ENHRY, CDR2 SYGVKD. The DNA for the CDR3 is TGTGCCATCAGCCAACTAGCGGGGAACACAGATACGCAGTATTTT. This codes for CAISQLAGNTDTQYF.